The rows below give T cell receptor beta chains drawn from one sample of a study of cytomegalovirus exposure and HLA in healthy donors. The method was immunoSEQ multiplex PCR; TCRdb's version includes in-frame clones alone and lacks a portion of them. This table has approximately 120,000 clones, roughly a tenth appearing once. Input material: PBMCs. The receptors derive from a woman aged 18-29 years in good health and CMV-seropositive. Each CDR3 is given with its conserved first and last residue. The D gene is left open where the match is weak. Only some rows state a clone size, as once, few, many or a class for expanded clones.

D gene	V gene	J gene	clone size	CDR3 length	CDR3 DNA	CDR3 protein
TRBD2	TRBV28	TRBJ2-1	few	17	TGTGCCAGCAGGTTTGGCCCGCGGCTAGCGGGCGTGCATGAGCAGTTCTTC	CASRFGPRLAGVHEQFF
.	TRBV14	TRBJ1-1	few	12	TGTGCCAGCAGCCAAGACTTGGGGGGAGCTTTCTTT	CASSQDLGGAFF
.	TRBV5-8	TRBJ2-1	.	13	TGTGCCAGCAGTCACGACTCCGACAATGAGCAGTTCTTC	CASSHDSDNEQFF
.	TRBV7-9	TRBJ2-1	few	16	TGTGCCAGCAGCAAACGGACAGGAGGGTCCTACAATGAGCAGTTCTTC	CASSKRTGGSYNEQFF
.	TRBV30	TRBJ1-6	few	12	TGTGCCTGGAGTGGAGAGGTATCACCCCTCCACTTT	CAWSGEVSPLHF
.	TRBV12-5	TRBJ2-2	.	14	TGTGCTAGTGGTCCTCAGGTTCCAGTCGGGGAGCTGTTTTTT	CASGPQVPVGELFF
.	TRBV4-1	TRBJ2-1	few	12	TGCGCCAGCAGCCAAGTCAGCGGTGAGCAGTTCTTC	CASSQVSGEQFF
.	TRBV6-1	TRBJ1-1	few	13	TGTGCCAGCAGTACGGGGGGCCACACTGAAGCTTTCTTT	CASSTGGHTEAFF
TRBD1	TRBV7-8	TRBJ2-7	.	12	TGTGCCAGCAGCGGGACAGGCAACGAGCAGTACTTC	CASSGTGNEQYF
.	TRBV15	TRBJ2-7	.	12	TGTGCCCCAACGACAGGAAAAAACAAGCAGTACTTC	CAPTTGKNKQYF
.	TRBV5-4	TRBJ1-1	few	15	TGTGCCAGCAGCTTGCCCCAGGGGAGGGGAACTGAAGCTTTCTTT	CASSLPQGRGTEAFF
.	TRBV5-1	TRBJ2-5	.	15	TGCGCCAGCAGCAAGAAGGCGGGGGCGGAGGAGACCCAGTACTTC	CASSKKAGAEETQYF
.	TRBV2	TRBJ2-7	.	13	TGTGCCAGCAGGCGGGAACCCTCTTACGAGCAGTACTTC	CASRREPSYEQYF
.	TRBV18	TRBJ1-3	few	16	TGTGCCAGCTCACCTATCGGGGATGGATCTGGAAACACCATATATTTT	CASSPIGDGSGNTIYF
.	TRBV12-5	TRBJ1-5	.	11	TGTGCTAGTGGCAACAATCAGCCCCAGCATTTT	CASGNNQPQHF
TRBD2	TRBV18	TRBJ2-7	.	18	TGTGCCAGCTCACCACCGATTAGCGGGAGTGGGAGCTCCTACGAGCAGTACTTC	CASSPPISGSGSSYEQYF
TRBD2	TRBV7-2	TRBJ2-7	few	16	TGTGCCAGCAGCCCGGACGCTAGCGGGAGGGCCAACGAGCAGTACTTC	CASSPDASGRANEQYF
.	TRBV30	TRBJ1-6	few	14	TGTGCCCGGAAGGAGGGGACGTATAATTCACCCCTCCACTTT	CARKEGTYNSPLHF
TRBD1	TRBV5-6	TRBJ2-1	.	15	TGTGCCAGCAGCTTGACGGGACAGGCCTACAATGAGCAGTTCTTC	CASSLTGQAYNEQFF
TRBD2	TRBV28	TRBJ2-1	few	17	TGTGCCAGCAGTTCCCGGACTAGCGGGAGGGCCACCTATGAGCAGTTCTTC	CASSSRTSGRATYEQFF
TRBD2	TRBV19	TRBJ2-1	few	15	TGTGCCAGTAGTATCTTCACTAGCGGATACAATGAGCAGTTCTTC	CASSIFTSGYNEQFF
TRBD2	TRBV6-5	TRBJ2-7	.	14	TGTGCCAGCAGTCCCTGGGGGGGAGGAAACGAGCAGTACTTC	CASSPWGGGNEQYF
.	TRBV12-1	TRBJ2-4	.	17	TGTGCCAGCAGCTTTGCGCGGACAACCCGAATCAAAAACATTCAGTACTTC	CASSFARTTRIKNIQYF
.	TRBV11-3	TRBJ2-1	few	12	TGTGCCAGCAGCTCACTATACAATGAGCAGTTCTTC	CASSSLYNEQFF
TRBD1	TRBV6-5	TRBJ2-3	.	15	TGTGCCAGCAGATCCGACAGGGGGCTCACAGATACGCAGTATTTT	CASRSDRGLTDTQYF
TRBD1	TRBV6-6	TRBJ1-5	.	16	TGTGCCAGCCAGGGGCAACAGGGGAATAGCAATCAGCCCCAGCATTTT	CASQGQQGNSNQPQHF
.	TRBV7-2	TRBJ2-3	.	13	TGTGCCAGCAGCGTGATGAGGGTGGATACGCAGTATTTT	CASSVMRVDTQYF
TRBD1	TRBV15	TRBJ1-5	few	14	TGTGCCACCAGCCCGGGACAGGGGAATCAGCCCCAGCATTTT	CATSPGQGNQPQHF
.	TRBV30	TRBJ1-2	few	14	TGTGCCTGGTCAGTAGGTTTTAGGGACAATGGCTACACCTTC	CAWSVGFRDNGYTF
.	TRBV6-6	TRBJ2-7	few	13	TGTGCCAGCAGTTGGCTTGCAAACTACGAGCAGTACTTC	CASSWLANYEQYF
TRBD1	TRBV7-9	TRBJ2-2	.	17	TGTGCCAGCAGCTTAGCTTACAGGGGTCAGAGCACCGGGGAGCTGTTTTTT	CASSLAYRGQSTGELFF
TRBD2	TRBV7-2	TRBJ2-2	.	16	TGTGCCAGCAGCAGGCCTAGCGGGAGGAACACCGGGGAGCTGTTTTTT	CASSRPSGRNTGELFF
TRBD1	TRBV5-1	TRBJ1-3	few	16	TGCGCCAGCAGCTTCCGACAGGGTAACTCTGGAAACACCATATATTTT	CASSFRQGNSGNTIYF
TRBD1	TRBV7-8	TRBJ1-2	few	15	TGTGCCAGCAGCTTAAACCAGGGGGCGCAGGATGGCTACACCTTC	CASSLNQGAQDGYTF
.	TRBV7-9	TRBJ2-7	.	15	TGTGCCAGCGCCCATGCGCAAGGGAGGCCCTACGAGCAGTACTTC	CASAHAQGRPYEQYF
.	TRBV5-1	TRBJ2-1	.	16	TGCGCCAGCAAGAGAGATCCAGGGGAATCCTACAATGAGCAGTTCTTC	CASKRDPGESYNEQFF
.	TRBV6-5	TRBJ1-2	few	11	TGTGCCAGCAGCAATCAATTTGGCTACACCTTC	CASSNQFGYTF
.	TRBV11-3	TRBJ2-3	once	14	TGTGCCAGCTCCGGGGGACAGATCACAGATACGCAGTATTTT	CASSGGQITDTQYF
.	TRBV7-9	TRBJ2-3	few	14	TGTGCCAGCAGCTTAGGCCAGGGCACAGATACGCAGTATTTT	CASSLGQGTDTQYF
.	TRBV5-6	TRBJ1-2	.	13	TGTGCCAGCAGCTTGGAGAGAAGCTATGGCTACACCTTC	CASSLERSYGYTF
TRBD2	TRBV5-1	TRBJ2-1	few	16	TGCGCCAGCGCGCTAATTAGCGGGAGCTCCTACAATGAGCAGTTCTTC	CASALISGSSYNEQFF
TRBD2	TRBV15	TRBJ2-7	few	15	TGTGCCACCAGCGGGCCCGGGACTAGCGGCTACGAGCAGTACTTC	CATSGPGTSGYEQYF
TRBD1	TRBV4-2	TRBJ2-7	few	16	TGTGCCAGCAGCCGAACGACAGGGGTCGTCTCCTACGAGCAGTACTTC	CASSRTTGVVSYEQYF
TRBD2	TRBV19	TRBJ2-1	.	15	TGTGCCAGTAGACTAGCGGGAGGTTCCTACAATGAGCAGTTCTTC	CASRLAGGSYNEQFF
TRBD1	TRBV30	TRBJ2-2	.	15	TGTGCCTGCACTCGGGGCAGGGGGCTAATCGGGGAGCTGTTTTTT	CACTRGRGLIGELFF